The present T cell receptor beta chain was sequenced within a study of cytomegalovirus exposure and HLA in healthy donors. Amplification used 60 Vbeta primers and 13 Jbeta primers. Assay used: immunoSEQ multiplex PCR; TCRdb lists only in-frame clones, some missing. The table lists 300,000 or so clones, roughly four fifths of them singletons, with approximately 2% in the top ten. This clonotype was sampled from a woman aged 40 to 49 in good health and CMV-seropositive. The sequenced sample was PBMCs.

CDR3 coding DNA: TGCAGCGTTGTTGGCAGGGTGGACGAGCAGTACTTC. Protein sequence: CSVVGRVDEQYF. The chain carries TRBV29-1 and TRBJ2-7, with TRBD1 as a possible D gene (5 bases). Trimming took 4 bases from V and 5 from J, leaving 12 bases between them. The germline V gene has CDR1 SQVTM and CDR2 ANQGSEA. There are 12 residues in the CDR3.